This T cell receptor beta chain came from a study of cytomegalovirus exposure and HLA in healthy donors (dated by TCRdb to about 2017). As for the study more broadly: An earlier analysis of approximately 640 of the donors reported 250 to 300 Gb of sequence data and some 120 million unique TCR beta sequences from about 179 million T cells. A later genetic analysis took genome-wide SNP genotypes for about 55% of the roughly 700 donors and used that subset as a discovery cohort. High-throughput TCR immunosequencing, statistical association of individual TCRs with disease status, and machine learning were combined to predict cytomegalovirus infection status. About 5 DR-DQ haplotypes were handled as single units for association and clustering, since linkage in the cohort was strong. A separate validation cohort of approximately 130 different subjects was used in addition to the roughly 700-subject first cohort. Of the roughly 400 genotyped donors, approximately 82% fell in the genetic ancestry cluster associated with self-reported Caucasian donors. The later analysis used no new phenotypic data to find candidate immune exposures, relying instead on TCR beta sequences and their occurrence across donors. Class I and class II HLA loci were covered by the typing at four-digit resolution. Typing coverage differed by locus: A, B, C, DRB1 and DQB1 were typed in about 620-630 donors, DQA1 in about 500, DPA1 in some 570, and DPB1 in 400 to 480. The aim of the study was to test whether cataloging public T cell receptors could identify signatures of past pathogen exposure. The study used immunosequencing to profile the T cell repertoires of 670 or so subjects and linked those repertoires to cytomegalovirus serostatus. In a later analysis, previously published TCR beta repertoires from 550 to 750 donors were re-analyzed and high-resolution HLA genotyping was added so that TCR occurrence patterns could be studied. All discovery cohort repertoires had been generated on a single sequencing platform. An early release covering roughly 600 HLA-typed donors comprised approximately 290 gigabases of sequencing data and tens of millions of unique TCR sequences. Alongside the repertoire data, information on donor age, sex, ethnicity and CMV serostatus was compiled. In an earlier analysis of around 540 of the donors, high-throughput TCR beta sequencing was used to judge whether each TCR beta V gene segment behaved as functional or pseudogenic. Among 350 to 400 genotyped donors of the cohort, an average of around 240,000 unique TCR beta nucleotide sequences were sequenced per donor, roughly 20% of them non-productive. Beyond this particular receptor, the publication reports: Because the 87-base-pair reads could not distinguish some IMGT-functional V segments, including TRBV6-2 and TRBV6-3, those segments were excluded. It was suggested by the authors that the approach could potentially be generalized to other disease states and immunological phenotypes. When HLA alleles, especially DR and DQ, strongly co-occurred, attributing TCR associations to individual alleles was difficult. A further reported finding was that TCR beta sequences accurately predicted the HLA-A and HLA-B alleles for most subjects in the first cohort. Most TCR sequences were seen in very few donors, while some public TCRs were found in many individuals. A later analysis found that TCR association rates varied across HLA loci, with DRB1 alleles showing the most associated TCRs and HLA-C alleles the fewest. A later analysis found that most CMV-associated TCR beta chains appeared HLA-restricted, with HLA associations seemingly driven largely by CMV exposure. In this cohort, only TCR beta chains were sequenced, and detectable features were limited by the absence of alpha or paired-chain data. Linkage disequilibrium might explain the correlated functional status among segregating V segments, but an unknown experimental factor could not be excluded. Over 15 rarely observed V segments, including chromosome 9 orphons, were excluded from the earlier analysis of some 590 of the donors because counts were too low. In both the original and validation cohorts, the classifier was reported to diagnose cytomegalovirus status with high specificity and sensitivity. In a later analysis, HLA-associated TCR beta chains showed more clonal expansion and lower generation probabilities than non-associated chains that were equally common. A later analysis associated about 17,000 TCR beta sequences with specific HLA alleles at a false discovery rate of 0.05. Immune exposure information for the cohort was limited to CMV serostatus. A cluster of highly shared sequence variants was judged likely to represent a technical artifact of the sequencing pipeline. Compared with the approximately 670-donor mean, donors in an Asian-associated ancestry cluster had fewer N-insertions in productive TCRs, according to a later genetic analysis. In an earlier analysis of about 550 of the donors, most TCR beta V segments were observed in productive rearrangements about 90% or about 30% of the time, broadly matching IMGT annotations. In a later genetic analysis, a missense DCLRE1C variant was associated with V-gene and J-gene trimming of TCR beta chains, and the association was replicated in an independent cohort. Sequencing depth was assumed to be roughly uniform across donors in the presence/absence analyses, though that assumption may not hold. Three of the identified cytomegalovirus-associated TCR beta chains were confirmed in vitro to be specific for cytomegalovirus antigens. In a later analysis, several top co-occurrence clusters were reported to appear linked to parvovirus B19, influenza, CMV and Epstein-Barr virus. HLA typing was unavailable for some donors at each locus, so association tests used only the typed subset. A total of roughly 160 TCR beta chains were listed by the study as associated with cytomegalovirus.

Note on this clone: Which antigen it targets is not known. Base qualities are not at hand, and no much larger clone is one base apart.

The CDR3, cysteine through phenylalanine, is 13 amino acids long. Of the read, only the CDR3 DNA is kept; its 39 bases are in frame from base 1. The junction shows trimming of 1 base on V and 4 bases on J, plus 4 bases between the germline ends. CDR1 and CDR2, looked up from the germline V gene, are SGHVS and FNYEAQ. Preparation of the library involved the immunoSEQ multiplex PCR assay. A mixture of 60 forward primers for TCR Vbeta segments and 13 reverse primers for TCR Jbeta segments was used in the multiplex PCR. The CDR3 region of rearranged TCR beta genes was amplified from genomic DNA by a multiplex PCR assay. The amplified TCR beta libraries were sequenced on the Illumina HiSeq System as 87-base-pair reads. The paper's data handling went like this. A later analysis tallied 75 million to 85 million unique TCR beta chains across the 666 repertoires, and roughly 11 million of those chains were shared by two or more donors. Raw reads were error-corrected and collapsed into unique sequences with a nearest-neighbor algorithm that merged closely related sequences to remove PCR and sequencing errors. Alignment of CDR3 sequences to IMGT reference sequences was used to assign V, D and J gene segments. For a sequence to be retained, a match of at least six nucleotides to both a V gene segment and a J gene segment was required. A rearrangement counted as productive if the CDR3 had no stop codons and remained in frame with V and J, and every other rearrangement counted as non-productive. Following IMGT convention, CDR3 was defined as the stretch from the second conserved V-encoded cysteine to the conserved J-encoded phenylalanine. In an earlier analysis of 500 to 650 of the donors, sequences lacking an unambiguous match to a single V gene segment were excluded. In an earlier analysis of some 590 of the donors, V segments were called functional above 56.7% productive rearrangements and were called segregating when the between-donor standard deviation exceeded 5%. To diagnose cytomegalovirus status from the catalog of TCR beta chain sequences, a statistical classification framework was built. In a later analysis, V and J genes were assigned by comparing TCR nucleotide sequences against IMGT/GENE-DB human TR gene sequences. The TCRdist pipeline was used in a later analysis to assign CDR3 sequences and most-parsimonious VDJ recombination scenarios. In a later analysis, every TCR beta chain was defined by the combination of its CDR3 amino acid sequence and its V-gene family, and reads without a unique V-gene family were dropped. A later analysis removed several hundred highly shared, low-generation-probability nucleotide sequences to deal with suspected cross-contamination and a sequencing artifact. For each public chain, a later analysis derived a clonal expansion index from normalized ranks of inferred template counts within each repertoire. Generation probabilities in a later analysis came from a VDJ recombination model fitted to out-of-frame rearrangements, and those results were checked against IGoR. In a later analysis, TCR-TCR, TCR-HLA and TCR-CMV co-occurrence was scored with hypergeometric tests, and a repertoire-size bias correction was applied to TCR pairs. False discovery rates were estimated in a later analysis by permuting HLA or CMV assignments 20 times. In a later analysis, co-occurring TCRs were grouped using DBSCAN, and TCRdist sequence similarity was added for clustering within HLA-allele-positive subsets. For co-occurrence clustering, repertoires with fewer than 30,000 or more than 120,000 public chains were excluded, along with roughly 5 repertoires with anomalous nucleotide sharing. TCRdb limited this immuneACCESS table to in-frame rearrangements with V and J called. A share of clones is missing; checked studies link under half to unresolved V genes, and the rest is unexplained. The D gene and trimming were derived from the DNA, and the V and J assignments and clone size from that table. Recorded for this sample are roughly 190,000 clones; more than 75% of them occurred a single time. Jointly, the top ten make up around 3% of the sample.

The cohort was made up of approximately 670 healthy bone marrow donors. At the time of sampling, all cohort members were nominally healthy, though unrecorded immune exposures were likely present. The donor was CMV seropositive and was included in the group of 250 to 350 seropositive cohort members. A peripheral blood sample was provided by each donor, and peripheral blood mononuclear cells were used for TCR beta sequencing. The Qiagen DNeasy Blood Extraction Kit was used to extract genomic DNA from the blood cell samples. This TCR derives from a woman aged 50 to 65 in good health and CMV-seropositive. Sequenced material: PBMCs. The rearrangement joined TRBV7-6 to TRBJ2-2; the D gene is not confidently resolved. The CDR3 has the sequence CASSLVRTGELFF. The DNA sequence is given as TGTGCCAGCAGCTTAGTGCGCACCGGGGAGCTGTTTTTT.